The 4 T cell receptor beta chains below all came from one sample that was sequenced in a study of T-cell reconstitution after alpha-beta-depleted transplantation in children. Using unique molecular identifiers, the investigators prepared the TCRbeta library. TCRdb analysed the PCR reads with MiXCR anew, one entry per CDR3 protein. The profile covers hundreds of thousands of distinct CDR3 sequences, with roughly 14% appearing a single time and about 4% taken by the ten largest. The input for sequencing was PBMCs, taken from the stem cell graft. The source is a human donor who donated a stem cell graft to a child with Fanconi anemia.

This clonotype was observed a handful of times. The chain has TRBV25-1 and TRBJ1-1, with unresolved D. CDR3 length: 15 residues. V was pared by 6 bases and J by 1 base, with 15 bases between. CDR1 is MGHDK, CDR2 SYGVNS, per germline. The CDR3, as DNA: TGTGCCAGCAGCGACTGGGGAGGGCCGAACACTGAAGCTTTCTTT. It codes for CASSDWGGPNTEAFF.

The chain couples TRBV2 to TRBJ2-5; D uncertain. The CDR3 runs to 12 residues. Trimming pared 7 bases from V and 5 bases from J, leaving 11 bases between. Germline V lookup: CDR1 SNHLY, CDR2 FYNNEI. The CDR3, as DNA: TGTGCCAGCAACCCGGACGCGGAGACCCAGTACTTC. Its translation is CASNPDAETQYF.

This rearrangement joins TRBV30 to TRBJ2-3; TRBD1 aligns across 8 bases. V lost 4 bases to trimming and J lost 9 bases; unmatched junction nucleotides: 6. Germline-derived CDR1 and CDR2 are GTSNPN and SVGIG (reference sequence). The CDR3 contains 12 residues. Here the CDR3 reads CAWTQDRGTQYF. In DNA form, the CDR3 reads TGTGCCTGGACCCAAGACAGGGGCACGCAGTATTTT.

The CDR3 nucleotides read TGTGCCACCAGCTCGGGGACGGGGACTGAAGCTTTCTTT. Protein product: CATSSGTGTEAFF. This chain uses TRBV15 with TRBJ1-1, with D possibly being TRBD1 (5 bases). V lost 5 bases, J lost 5 bases, and 12 bases lay in between. CDR1 is LNHNV, CDR2 YYDKDF, per germline (reference sequence). This CDR3 contains 13 residues.